The 13 T cell receptor beta chains in this list originate from one sample, sequenced in a study of T cell responses to AZD1222 COVID-19 vaccine. Produced via immunoSEQ multiplex PCR; TCRdb's table is partial and in-frame only. The sample holds approximately 110,000 clones, around 81% seen once. The specimen comprised peripheral blood, sampled on day 0 of AZD1222 vaccination. These receptors all come from an adult in good health.

V gene TRBV18 combines with J gene TRBJ1-1; D gene ambiguous. The CDR3 totals 13 residues. V was shortened by 6 bases and J by 3 bases, with 11 bases between the two germline ends. Germline assignment: CDR1 KGHSH and CDR2 LQKENI. The CDR3: CASSDSPDTEAFF. The DNA of the CDR3 is TGTGCCAGCTCCGACTCCCCGGACACTGAAGCTTTCTTT.

The chain joins TRBV7-3 to TRBJ2-2; a possible D gene is TRBD2 (5 bases). Germline V gene sequence: CDR1 SGHTA, CDR2 FQGTGA. V was cut by 5 bases and J by 10 bases, with 14 bases left in between. There are 13 residues in the CDR3. CDR3 nucleotide sequence: TGTGCCAGCAGCCAATGGGCGGGTGTGGAGCTGTTTTTT. Its translation: CASSQWAGVELFF.

The rearrangement joins TRBV29-1 to TRBJ1-2; D possibly corresponds to TRBD1 (6 bases). V dropped 4 bases and J dropped 4 bases, with 13 bases sitting between them. CDR3 length: 13 amino acids. Germline CDR1 and CDR2: SQVTM and ANQGSEA. CDR3 protein: CSVGGGRGYGYTF. CDR3 coding DNA: TGCAGCGTTGGCGGGGGGCGCGGCTATGGCTACACCTTC.

The sample holds a few counts of this clone. The chain uses TRBV7-9 and TRBJ2-7; TRBD2 agrees at 7 bases. Germline CDR1 reads SEHNR; CDR2 reads FQNEAQ (reference sequence). After removal of 4 bases from V and 2 bases from J, the junction contained 5 bases not matched to a gene. This CDR3 has 14 residues. The CDR3 region is CASSSATSTYEQYF. As DNA, the CDR3 is TGTGCCAGCAGCTCAGCGACTAGCACCTACGAGCAGTACTTC.

The chain employs TRBV6-4 and TRBJ2-1; D ambiguous. There are 12 residues in the CDR3. Per germline, CDR1 MRHNA and CDR2 SNTAGT. The V gene lost 2 bases and the J gene lost 6 bases, with 5 bases spanning the gap. DNA for the CDR3: TGTGCCAGCAGTGACCTAGGCAATGAGCAGTTCTTC. This encodes CASSDLGNEQFF.

This clone was detected once. The CDR3 reads CASSHGPKNIQYF. CDR3 coding DNA: TGTGCCAGCAGCCATGGGCCCAAAAACATTCAGTACTTC. V usage is TRBV3-1 (or the pseudogene TRBV3-2) and J usage is TRBJ2-4; no firm D call. V lost 3 bases to trimming and J lost 2 bases, with 5 bases between them. The CDR3 consists of 13 residues. From germline, CDR1 is LGHDT and CDR2 YNNKEL (reference sequence).

The J gene is TRBJ2-5, the V gene TRBV28, with TRBD1 identical over 7 bases. V lost 2 bases, J lost 3 bases, and 12 bases stayed unmatched. In germline, CDR1 is MDHEN, CDR2 SYDVKM. This CDR3 spans 17 amino acids. CDR3 nucleotide sequence: TGTGCCAGCAGTTTAGCGACAGGGCTTTTGGGCAAAGAGACCCAGTACTTC. It codes for CASSLATGLLGKETQYF.

The J gene is TRBJ1-5, the V gene TRBV12-3 or TRBV12-4; D remains unclear. The CDR3 covers 12 residues. With 6 bases removed from V and 5 bases from J, the gap between germline ends came to 8 bases. This chain's CDR3 is CASRRGDQPQHF. The CDR3 DNA reads TGTGCCAGCAGGCGAGGTGATCAGCCCCAGCATTTT.

The chain couples TRBV28 to TRBJ1-1, with 12 bases identical to TRBD1. Germline V gives CDR1 MDHEN, CDR2 SYDVKM. The CDR3 totals 15 residues. With V trimmed by 4 bases and J by 0 bases, 0 bases remained unmatched. The CDR3 nucleotides read TGTGCCAGCAGTTGGGACAGGGGGCTGAACACTGAAGCTTTCTTT. This translates into CASSWDRGLNTEAFF.

The gene calls are TRBV9 and TRBJ1-2; a possible D gene is TRBD1 (5 bases). Germline V gives CDR1 SGDLS, CDR2 YYNGEE. V lost 1 base to trimming and J lost 6 bases, with 10 bases between them. CDR3 size: 13 residues. The CDR3 nucleotides read TGTGCCAGCAGCGTACTAGGGGCGAATGGCTACACCTTC. It is translated as CASSVLGANGYTF. Complete variable domain (other parts from reference TRBV9 and TRBJ1-2): DSGVTQTPKHLITATGQRVTLRCSPRSGDLSVYWYQQSLDQGLQFLIQYYNGEERAKGNILERFSAQQFPDLHSELNLSSLELGDSALYFCASSVLGANGYTFGSGTRLTVV.

The chain has TRBV5-1 and TRBJ2-1; D unclear. Per the germline V gene, CDR1 is SGHRS and CDR2 is YFSETQ. V dropped 0 bases and J dropped 3 bases, with 10 bases sitting between them. The length of the CDR3 is 15 residues. CDR3 nucleotides: TGCGCCAGCAGCTTGGCCTCGACCGACTACAATGAGCAGTTCTTC. As protein: CASSLASTDYNEQFF.

The rearrangement links TRBV30 to TRBJ1-2; D gene ambiguous. The length of the CDR3 is 13 residues. The ends were cut back, 0 bases at V and 6 bases at J, with 11 bases in the middle. The germline V gene encodes CDR1 GTSNPN and CDR2 SVGIG (reference sequence). CDR3 loop: CAWSVGSLHGYTF. Here the CDR3 DNA reads TGTGCCTGGAGTGTTGGGTCACTGCATGGCTACACCTTC.

The rearrangement joins TRBV6-1 to TRBJ2-6, with a tentative D call TRBD2 (6 bases). The CDR3 covers 18 residues. Germline CDR1 MNHNS, CDR2 SASEGT. V was shortened by 2 bases and J by 0 bases, with 14 bases between the two germline ends. Written as DNA, the CDR3 is TGTGCCAGCAGTGAACATGGAGGGGCAGCCTCTGGGGCCAACGTCCTGACTTTC. Residues: CASSEHGGAASGANVLTF.